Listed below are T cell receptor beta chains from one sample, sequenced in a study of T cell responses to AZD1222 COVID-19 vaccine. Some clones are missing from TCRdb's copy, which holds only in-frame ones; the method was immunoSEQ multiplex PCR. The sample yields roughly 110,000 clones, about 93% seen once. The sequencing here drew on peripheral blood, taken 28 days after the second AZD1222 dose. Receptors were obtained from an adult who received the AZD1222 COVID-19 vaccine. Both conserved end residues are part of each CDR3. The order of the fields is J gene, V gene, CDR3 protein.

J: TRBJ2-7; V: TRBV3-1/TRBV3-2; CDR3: CASSQSPTAEQYF
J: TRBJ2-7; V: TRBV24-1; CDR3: CATSALGLAGGYEQYF
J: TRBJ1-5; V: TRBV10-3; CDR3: CAISQGSGNQPQHF
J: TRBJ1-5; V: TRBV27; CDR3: CASSLGTPYSNQPQHF
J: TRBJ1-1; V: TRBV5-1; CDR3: CASTVGGPNTEAFF
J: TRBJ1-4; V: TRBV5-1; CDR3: CASSGFGGAGNEKLFF
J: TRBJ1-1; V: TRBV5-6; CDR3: CASSKIGQGAGNTEAFF
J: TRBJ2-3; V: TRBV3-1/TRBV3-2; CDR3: CASSPGPTDTQYF
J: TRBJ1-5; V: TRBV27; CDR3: CASSLQGGGQPQHF
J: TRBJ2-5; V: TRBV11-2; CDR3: CASSWTYRETQYF
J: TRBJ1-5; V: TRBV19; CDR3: CASSITRAHGGPQHF
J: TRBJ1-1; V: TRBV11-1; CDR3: CASSLVALNTEAFF
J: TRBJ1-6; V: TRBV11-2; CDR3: CASSPLGGPYNSPLHF
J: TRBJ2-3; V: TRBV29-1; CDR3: CSGGGAGGADTQYF
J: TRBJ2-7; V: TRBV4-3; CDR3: CASSQDYSSYEQYF